This T cell receptor beta chain was identified during a study of CD8 T cells in ankylosing spondylitis. Study-wide points: Disease-associated clones were reportedly significantly overrepresented in matched ankylosing spondylitis synovial fluid. CD8+ disease-linked clones were present at relatively low frequencies in blood.

TCRdb independently ran MiXCR on the 5' RACE reads; one entry per CDR3 protein. Of 200,000 to 250,000 distinct CDR3 sequences listed, roughly 26% are singletons. This clonotype was detected many times. Its cognate antigen is unknown. Losses at the gene ends were 3 bases for V and 5 bases for J; bases not matched to a gene: 7. This CDR3 is 15 amino acids long. Per the germline V gene, CDR1 is KGHSH and CDR2 is LQKENI. The V gene is TRBV18, the J gene TRBJ1-5; 7 positions match TRBD1. The sequence was obtained from a male donor with ankylosing spondylitis or in good health (not recorded which). The sample taken for sequencing was blood, either unsorted or a sorted T cell fraction (not recorded which). CDR3 nucleotide sequence: TGTGCCAGCTCACCGGCTCGGGACAGAGATCAGCCCCAGCATTTT. This translates into CASSPARDRDQPQHF.